This TCR beta chain was found in a study of T cell repertoires in cytomegalovirus infection. To note about this clonotype: What it binds is unknown.

Study-wide results and limits: HLA-C-restricted, CMV-specific TCR beta clonotypes were dominant ex vivo.

V lost 5 bases and J lost 6; bases outside the gene matches: 7. CDR1 is SGHAT and CDR2 is FQNNGV in the germline V gene. The length of the CDR3 is 16 residues. Using its own MiXCR run on the reads, TCRdb lists one record per CDR3 protein. The data hold almost 550,000 distinct CDR3 sequences, with approximately 15% observed a single time. This chain connects TRBV11-2 to TRBJ2-1; TRBD2 agrees at 13 bases. This TCR derives from a human donor in good health (CMV status not recorded). Some clones in this sample may be carry-over from other donors' samples. The sequenced sample was CD8+ T cells from PBMCs. The CDR3 bases are TGTGCCAGCAGCACGGGACTAGCGGGGTTTAGCAATGAGCAGTTCTTC. Its protein product is CASSTGLAGFSNEQFF.